The clone carrying this T cell receptor beta chain came up many times. The antigen remains undetermined. This sample is drawn from a study of identical twins. Notes on the study in general: Alpha sequences out of frame and shared by twins had excess low generation probability. Recombination models fit unrelated individuals' TCR alpha sharing but underestimated twins'. Cross-sectional statistics underpinned the conclusions; the same donors were not followed.

CDR1 is SGHRS, CDR2 YFSETQ, per germline. The CDR3 is made up of 14 amino acids. V lost 2 bases and J lost 10, with 16 bases in between. TCRdb re-called the 5' RACE reads through MiXCR, storing one row per CDR3 protein. There are about 720,000 distinct CDR3 sequences in the sample; over 8.5% occur only once, and roughly 0.9% lies in the top ten. This same sample was also part of a study on yellow fever vaccine responses in identical twins. That work adds: In identical twins, vaccine T cell responses appeared partly shared and partly individual.

The chain is built from TRBV5-1 and TRBJ2-1, with a tentative D call TRBD1 (6 bases). Sequences were obtained from PBMCs. This TCR was sampled from a woman between 18 and 29 years old in good health. Written as DNA, the CDR3 is TGCGCCAGCAGCTTAGGGGGACACCTCGGGGAGCAGTTCTTC. As protein: CASSLGGHLGEQFF. The full variable domain, in which reference TRBV5-1 and TRBJ2-1 provide the parts outside the CDR3, is KAGVTQTPRYLIKTRGQQVTLSCSPISGHRSVSWYQQTPGQGLQFLFEYFSETQRNKGNFPGRFSGRQFSNSRSEMNVSTLELGDSALYLCASSLGGHLGEQFFGPGTRLTVL.